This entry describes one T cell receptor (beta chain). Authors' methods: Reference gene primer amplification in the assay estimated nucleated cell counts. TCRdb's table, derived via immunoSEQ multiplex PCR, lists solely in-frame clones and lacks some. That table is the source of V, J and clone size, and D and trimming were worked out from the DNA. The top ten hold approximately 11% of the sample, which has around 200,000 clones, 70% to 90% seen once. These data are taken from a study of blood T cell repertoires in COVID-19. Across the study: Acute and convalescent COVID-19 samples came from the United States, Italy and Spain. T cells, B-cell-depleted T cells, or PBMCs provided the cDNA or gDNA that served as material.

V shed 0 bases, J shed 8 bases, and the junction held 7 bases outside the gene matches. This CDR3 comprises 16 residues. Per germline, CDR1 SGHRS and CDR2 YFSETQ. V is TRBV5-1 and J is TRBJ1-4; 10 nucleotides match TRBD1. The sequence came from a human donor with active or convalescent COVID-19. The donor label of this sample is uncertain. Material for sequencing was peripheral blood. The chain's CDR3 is CASSLAPGQGYEKLFF. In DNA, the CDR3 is TGCGCCAGCAGCTTGGCCCCGGGACAGGGGTACGAAAAACTGTTTTTT. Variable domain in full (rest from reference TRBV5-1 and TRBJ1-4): KAGVTQTPRYLIKTRGQQVTLSCSPISGHRSVSWYQQTPGQGLQFLFEYFSETQRNKGNFPGRFSGRQFSNSRSEMNVSTLELGDSALYLCASSLAPGQGYEKLFFGSGTQLSVL.